This T cell receptor beta chain was observed in a study of cytomegalovirus exposure and HLA in healthy donors. CDR3 length equals 15 residues. The germline CDR1 and CDR2 sequences are MNHEY and SVGAGI. Trimming stripped 8 bases from V and 6 bases from J, with 22 bases between. Clones were sequenced by immunoSEQ multiplex PCR, and TCRdb holds only the in-frame ones, with some missing. The profile shows about 160,000 clones, 95% to 96% of them singletons. The specimen was PBMCs. The V gene is TRBV6-5, the J gene TRBJ1-2; D possibly corresponds to TRBD1 (5 bases). This TCR derives from a young woman in good health and CMV-seronegative. The CDR3: CASSSIITDRNGYTF. The CDR3 bases are TGTGCCAGCTCTTCGATAATCACCGACAGAAATGGCTACACCTTC.